A single T cell receptor beta chain is shown here with its context. Profiled with immunoSEQ multiplex PCR; TCRdb holds only in-frame clones, not every one. This table holds approximately 980,000 clones, 60% to 85% found once. Trimming stripped 5 bases from V and 0 bases from J, with 5 bases between. The CDR3 loop spans 14 amino acids. CDR1 and CDR2 (germline): MNHEY, SVGAGI. The record originates from a study of shared clonotypes between healthy human individuals. The chain carries TRBV6-5 and TRBJ2-6; D is uncertain. Sequencing was carried out using memory CD4+ T cells sorted from blood. Subset of the sample: CD45RA-negative fraction. The clonotype was recovered from a man aged 18 to 30 in good health. The CDR3 region is CASSTASGANVLTF. The CDR3 nucleotides are TGTGCCAGCAGTACAGCCTCTGGGGCCAACGTCCTGACTTTC.